The 9 T cell receptor beta chains presented below share a single source sample, sequenced in a study of read filtering for tumor transcriptome and immune sequencing. Molecular barcoded adaptors covering alpha/delta and beta/gamma chains were used on 400 ng RNA. One entry per CDR3 protein, called by TCRdb with MiXCR from the reads. The sample contains some 41,000 distinct CDR3 sequences, roughly 13% of which appear only once. Sequenced material: a population of CD138-negative cells sorted from bone marrow. The receptor set was obtained from a donor aged 40 or over with multiple myeloma.

In its sample, this clonotype was seen many times. The chain is built from TRBV5-1 and TRBJ2-2; no clear D. Trimming took 1 base from V and 1 from J, leaving 8 bases between them. CDR3 length equals 15 residues. Germline values: CDR1 SGHRS, CDR2 YFSETQ. As DNA, the CDR3 is TGCGCCAGCAGCTTGCTGCAGGTGAACACCGGGGAGCTGTTTTTT. Encoded protein: CASSLLQVNTGELFF.

The V and J genes are TRBV7-8 and TRBJ1-1, with TRBD1 as a possible D gene (5 bases). Per the germline V gene, CDR1 is SGHVS and CDR2 is FQNEAQ. The CDR3 covers 15 residues. Trimming stripped 1 base from V and 1 base from J, with 10 bases between. The DNA for the CDR3 is TGTGCCAGCAGCTTAGGAACAGGACCGAACACTGAAGCTTTCTTT. Translating it yields CASSLGTGPNTEAFF.

This clonotype was seen at least ten times. The CDR3 DNA follows: TGTGCCAGCAGCTTGGAATCCGAGGGCAATCAGCCCCAGCATTTT. Amino acid sequence: CASSLESEGNQPQHF. This chain connects TRBV5-5 to TRBJ1-5; no reliable D call. Per germline, CDR1 SGHKS and CDR2 YYEKEE (reference sequence). The CDR3 is 15 residues long. Trimming left V 0 bases short and J 2 bases short, with 9 bases between.

This clonotype was picked up many times. The V and J genes are TRBV20-1 and TRBJ2-5; no definite D call. The CDR3 length is 12 residues. Germline V gene sequence: CDR1 DFQATT, CDR2 SNEGSKA (reference sequence). V was pared by 6 bases and J by 5 bases, with 13 bases between. CDR3 in DNA: TGCAGTGCCGTCCTCAACGCTGAGACCCAGTACTTC. Protein: CSAVLNAETQYF.

As for this clonotype: A much larger clone is a single base away; this may be a read error. This chain joins TRBV5-1 and TRBJ2-5, with 7 positions matching TRBD1. Per the germline V gene, CDR1 is SGHRS and CDR2 is YFSETQ. The length of the CDR3 is 14 residues. For the CDR3, the DNA is TGCGCCAGCAGAGGAGGAACAGGGGAAGAGGCCCAGTACTTC. Amino acid sequence: CASRGGTGEEAQYF. Supplemented by reference TRBV5-1 and TRBJ2-5, the full variable domain reads KAGVTQTPRYLIKTRGQQVTLSCSPISGHRSVSWYQQTPGQGLQFLFEYFSETQRNKGNFPGRFSGRQFSNSRSEMNVSTLELGDSALYLCASRGGTGEEAQYFGPGTRLLVL.

This clonotype has only a few counts. This sequence may be a read error, since a much larger clone differs from it by one base. J is TRBJ2-3 and V is TRBV10-3; 7 bases agree with TRBD1. This CDR3 region has 14 residues. CDR1 ENHRY and CDR2 SYGVKD come from the germline V gene. V gave up 10 bases and J gave up 2 bases; unmatched junction bases: 9. CDR3 bases: TGTGCCACCAACAAGGGACAGTACACAGATACGCAGTATTTT. It encodes CATNKGQYTDTQYF.

This clonotype came up many times. The rearrangement joins TRBV7-2 to TRBJ1-5; no clear D. V was shortened by 5 bases and J by 3 bases, with 14 bases between the two germline ends. Germline values: CDR1 SGHTA, CDR2 FQGNSA. This CDR3 has 15 amino acids. The CDR3 DNA follows: TGTGCCAGCAGCACCGACGGACGGAACAATCAGCCCCAGCATTTT. Translation: CASSTDGRNNQPQHF.

This clonotype was recorded at least ten times. The chain carries TRBV19 and TRBJ2-1; TRBD2 aligns across 8 bases. The CDR3 is 14 amino acids. The V gene end was trimmed by 5 bases and the J gene end by 6 bases; junction bases not matched to a gene: 6. Per germline, CDR1 LNHDA and CDR2 SQIVND (reference sequence). The CDR3 sequence: CASSHREGRNEQFF. The CDR3 DNA is TGTGCCAGTAGTCATCGGGAGGGCCGCAATGAGCAGTTCTTC.

About this clonotype itself: This may be a read error: a much more frequent sequence differs by one nucleotide. V gene TRBV6-6 combines with J gene TRBJ1-4, with D possibly TRBD1 on 6 matching bases. The germline gives CDR1 MNHNY, CDR2 SVGAGI (reference sequence). CDR3 length: 15 residues. The CDR3 DNA reads as TGTGCCAGCAGTTCGGCAGGGGCAACTAATGAAAAACGGTTTTTT. Encoded protein: CASSSAGATNEKRFF.